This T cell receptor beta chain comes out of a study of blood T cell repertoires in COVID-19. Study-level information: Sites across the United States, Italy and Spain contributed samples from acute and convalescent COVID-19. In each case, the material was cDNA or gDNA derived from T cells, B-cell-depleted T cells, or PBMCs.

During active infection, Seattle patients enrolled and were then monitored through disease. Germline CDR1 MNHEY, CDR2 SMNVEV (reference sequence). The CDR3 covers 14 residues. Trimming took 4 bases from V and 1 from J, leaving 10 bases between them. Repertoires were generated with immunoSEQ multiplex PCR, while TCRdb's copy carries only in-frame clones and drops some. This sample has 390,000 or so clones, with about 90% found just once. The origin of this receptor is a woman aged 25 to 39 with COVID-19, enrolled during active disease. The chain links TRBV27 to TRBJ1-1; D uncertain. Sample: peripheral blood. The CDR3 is CASSSSGRNTEAFF. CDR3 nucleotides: TGTGCCAGCAGTTCGTCCGGGAGGAACACTGAAGCTTTCTTT.